This T cell receptor beta chain was identified in a study of T cell responses to AZD1222 COVID-19 vaccine. About this clone itself: Its antigen is as yet unknown.

Method: immunoSEQ multiplex PCR; TCRdb's copy keeps in-frame clones and lacks some. The table has some 100,000 clones, 85% to 90% seen once. Germline loops: CDR1 SNHLY, CDR2 FYNNEI. Trimming left V 7 bases short and J 0 bases short, with 19 bases between. The CDR3 extends over 16 amino acids. Study-level findings and limits: Researchers took repertoire samples only after the peak T cell response had come. Clonal diversity was possibly underestimated, and white British individuals and females predominated among donors.

The clonotype was recovered from an adult in good health. This rearrangement joins TRBV2 to TRBJ2-7; D might be TRBD2 (5 bases). The material was peripheral blood, obtained on day 0 of AZD1222 vaccination. CDR3 nucleotide sequence: TGTGCCAGCAAACCTACCCAATCTGGGAGCTCCTACGAGCAGTACTTC. Translating it yields CASKPTQSGSSYEQYF.